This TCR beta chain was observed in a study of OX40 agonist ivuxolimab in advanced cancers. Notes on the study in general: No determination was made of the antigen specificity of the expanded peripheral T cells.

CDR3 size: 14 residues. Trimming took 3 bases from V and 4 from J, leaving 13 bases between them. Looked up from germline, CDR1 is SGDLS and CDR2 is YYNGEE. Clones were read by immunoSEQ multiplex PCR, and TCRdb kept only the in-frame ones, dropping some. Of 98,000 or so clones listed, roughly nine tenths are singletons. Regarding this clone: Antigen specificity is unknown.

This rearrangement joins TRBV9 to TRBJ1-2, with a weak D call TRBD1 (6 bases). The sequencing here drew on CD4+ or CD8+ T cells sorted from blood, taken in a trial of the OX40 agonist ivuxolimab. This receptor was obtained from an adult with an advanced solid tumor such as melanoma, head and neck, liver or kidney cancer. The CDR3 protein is CASSEQQGTYGYTF. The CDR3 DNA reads TGTGCCAGCAGCGAACAACAGGGAACCTATGGCTACACCTTC.